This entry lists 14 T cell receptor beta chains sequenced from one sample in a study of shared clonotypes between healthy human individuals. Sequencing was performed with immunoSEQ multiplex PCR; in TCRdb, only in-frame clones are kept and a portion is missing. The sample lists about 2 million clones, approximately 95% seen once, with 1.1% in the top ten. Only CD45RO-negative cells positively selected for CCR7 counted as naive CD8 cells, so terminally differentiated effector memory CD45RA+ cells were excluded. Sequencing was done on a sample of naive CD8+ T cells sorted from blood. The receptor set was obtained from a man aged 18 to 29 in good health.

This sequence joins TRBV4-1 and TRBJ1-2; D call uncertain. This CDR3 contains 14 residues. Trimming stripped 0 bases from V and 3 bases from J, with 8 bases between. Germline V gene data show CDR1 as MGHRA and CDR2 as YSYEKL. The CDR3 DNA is TGCGCCAGCAGCCAAGATGCGCCGTACTATGGCTACACCTTC. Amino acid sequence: CASSQDAPYYGYTF.

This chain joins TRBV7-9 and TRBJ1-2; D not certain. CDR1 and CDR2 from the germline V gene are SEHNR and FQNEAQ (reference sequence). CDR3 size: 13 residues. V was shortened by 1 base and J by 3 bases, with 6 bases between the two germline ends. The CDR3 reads CASSLVGDYGYTF. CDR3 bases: TGTGCCAGCAGCTTAGTAGGTGACTATGGCTACACCTTC.

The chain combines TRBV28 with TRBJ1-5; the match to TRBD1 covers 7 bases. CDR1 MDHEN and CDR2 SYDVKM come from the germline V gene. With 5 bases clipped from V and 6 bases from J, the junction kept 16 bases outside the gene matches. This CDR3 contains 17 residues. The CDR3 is CASSPPTRTGIGQPQHF. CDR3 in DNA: TGTGCCAGCAGTCCCCCGACCCGGACAGGAATAGGTCAGCCCCAGCATTTT. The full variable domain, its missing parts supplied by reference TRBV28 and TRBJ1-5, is DVKVTQSSRYLVKRTGEKVFLECVQDMDHENMFWYRQDPGLGLRLIYFSYDVKMKEKGDIPEGYSVSREKKERFSLILESASTNQTSMYLCASSPPTRTGIGQPQHFGDGTRLSIL.

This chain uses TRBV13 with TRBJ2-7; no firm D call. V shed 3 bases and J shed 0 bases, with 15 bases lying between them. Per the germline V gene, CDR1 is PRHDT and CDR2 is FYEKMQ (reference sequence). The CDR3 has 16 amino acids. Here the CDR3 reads CASSFNPGPSSYEQYF. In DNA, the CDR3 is TGTGCCAGCAGCTTTAACCCGGGCCCTAGCTCCTACGAGCAGTACTTC.

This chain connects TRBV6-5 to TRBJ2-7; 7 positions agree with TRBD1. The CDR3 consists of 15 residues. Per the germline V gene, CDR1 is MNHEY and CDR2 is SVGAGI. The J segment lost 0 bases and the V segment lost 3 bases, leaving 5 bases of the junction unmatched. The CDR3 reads CASSYYGDSSYEQYF. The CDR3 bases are TGTGCCAGCAGTTATTACGGGGACAGCTCCTACGAGCAGTACTTC.

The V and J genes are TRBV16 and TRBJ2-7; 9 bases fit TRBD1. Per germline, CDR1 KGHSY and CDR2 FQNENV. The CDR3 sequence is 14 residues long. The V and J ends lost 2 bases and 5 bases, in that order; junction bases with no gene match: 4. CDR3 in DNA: TGTGCCAGCAGCCAACCGGGACAGGGAAACGAGCAGTACTTC. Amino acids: CASSQPGQGNEQYF.

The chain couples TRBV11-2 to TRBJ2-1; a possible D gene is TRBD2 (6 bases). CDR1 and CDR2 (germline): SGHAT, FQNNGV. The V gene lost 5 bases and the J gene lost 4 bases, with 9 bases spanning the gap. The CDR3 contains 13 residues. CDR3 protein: CASSGAGYNEQFF. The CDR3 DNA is TGTGCCAGCAGCGGGGCGGGGTACAATGAGCAGTTCTTC.

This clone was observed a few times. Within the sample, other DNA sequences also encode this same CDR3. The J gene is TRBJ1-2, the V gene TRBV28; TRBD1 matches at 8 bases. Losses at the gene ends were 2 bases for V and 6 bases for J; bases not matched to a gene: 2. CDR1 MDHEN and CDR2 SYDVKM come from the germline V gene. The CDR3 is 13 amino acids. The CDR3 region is CASSLGQGDGYTF. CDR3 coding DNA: TGTGCCAGCAGTTTAGGACAGGGAGATGGCTACACCTTC.

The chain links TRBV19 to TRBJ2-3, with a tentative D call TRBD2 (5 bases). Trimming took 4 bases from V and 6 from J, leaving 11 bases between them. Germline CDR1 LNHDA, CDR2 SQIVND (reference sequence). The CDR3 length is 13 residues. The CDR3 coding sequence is TGTGCCAGTAGTAGCGTGGGCGGGGATACGCAGTATTTT. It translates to CASSSVGGDTQYF.

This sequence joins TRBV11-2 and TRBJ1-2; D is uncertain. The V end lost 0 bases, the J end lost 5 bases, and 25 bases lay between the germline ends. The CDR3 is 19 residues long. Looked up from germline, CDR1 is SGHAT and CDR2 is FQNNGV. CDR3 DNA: TGTGCCAGCAGCTTAGATCCGGGGATCGTCATCGGGCGATGGTATGGCTACACCTTC. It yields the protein CASSLDPGIVIGRWYGYTF.

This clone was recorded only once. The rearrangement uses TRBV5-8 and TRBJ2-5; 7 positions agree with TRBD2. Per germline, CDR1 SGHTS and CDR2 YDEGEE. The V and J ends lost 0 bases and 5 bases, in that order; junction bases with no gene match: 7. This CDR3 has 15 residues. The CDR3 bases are TGTGCCAGCAGCTTGGCCAGCGGGGATGGGGAGACCCAGTACTTC. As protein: CASSLASGDGETQYF.

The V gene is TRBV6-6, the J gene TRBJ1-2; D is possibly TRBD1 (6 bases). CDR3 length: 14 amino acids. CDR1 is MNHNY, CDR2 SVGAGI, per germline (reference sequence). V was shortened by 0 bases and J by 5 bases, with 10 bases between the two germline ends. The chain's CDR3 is CASSYSEGEYGYTF. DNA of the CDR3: TGTGCCAGCAGTTACTCCGAGGGGGAGTATGGCTACACCTTC.

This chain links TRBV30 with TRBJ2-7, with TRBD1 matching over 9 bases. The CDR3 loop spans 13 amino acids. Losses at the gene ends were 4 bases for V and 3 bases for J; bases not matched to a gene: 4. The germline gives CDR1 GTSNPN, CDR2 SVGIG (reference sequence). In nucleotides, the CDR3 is TGTGCCTGGACTCCGGGACAGGGCTACGAGCAGTACTTC. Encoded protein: CAWTPGQGYEQYF.

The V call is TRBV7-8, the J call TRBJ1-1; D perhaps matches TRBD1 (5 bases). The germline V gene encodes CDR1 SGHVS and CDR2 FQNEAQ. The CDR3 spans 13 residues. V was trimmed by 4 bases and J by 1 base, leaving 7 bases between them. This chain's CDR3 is CASSSTGNTEAFF. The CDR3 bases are TGTGCCAGCAGCTCCACAGGGAACACTGAAGCTTTCTTT.